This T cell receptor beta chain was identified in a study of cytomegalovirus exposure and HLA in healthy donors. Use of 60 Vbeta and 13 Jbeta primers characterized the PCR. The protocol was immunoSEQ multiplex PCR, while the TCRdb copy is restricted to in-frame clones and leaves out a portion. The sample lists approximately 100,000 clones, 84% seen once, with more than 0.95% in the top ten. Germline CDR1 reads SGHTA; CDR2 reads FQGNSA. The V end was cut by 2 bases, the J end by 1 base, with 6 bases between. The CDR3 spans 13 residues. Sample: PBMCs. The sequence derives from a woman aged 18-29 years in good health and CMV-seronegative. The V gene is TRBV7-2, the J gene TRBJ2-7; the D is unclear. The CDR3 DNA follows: TGTGCCAGCAGCTTACCGGTGTCCTACGAGCAGTACTTC. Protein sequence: CASSLPVSYEQYF.